This entry is about one TCR beta chain. The antigen is unknown. At one end the junction does not follow the germline gene, possibly because of a read error. The source of the sample is a study of cytomegalovirus exposure and HLA in healthy donors. Across the whole study: The roughly 130 validation repertoires used the same platform as the roughly 700 first-cohort repertoires (as reported by a later analysis).

From the approximately 120-subject validation cohort, which was separate from the roughly 610-subject first cohort, the donors were drawn. CDR1 and CDR2 (germline): SGHTA, FQGNSA. The CDR3 consists of 12 residues. Overall study findings and caveats: The study put some 160 TCR beta chains on its list as cytomegalovirus-associated. Published work reported that the classifier diagnosed cytomegalovirus status with high specificity and sensitivity.

Sequenced by immunoSEQ multiplex PCR; TCRdb stores in-frame clones only, minus some. The sample lists about 82,000 clones; 85% to 95% were seen once. Sample: PBMCs. This receptor was taken from a young man in good health and CMV-seronegative. The rearrangement uses TRBV7-2 and TRBJ1-2, with unresolved D. CDR3 sequence (DNA): TGTGCCAGCAGCTTAGAATTGGTCTGGTCCGGCTTC. Translated: CASSLELVWSGF.